These T cell receptor beta chains were read from a single sample in a study of blood T cell repertoires in COVID-19. Clones were read by immunoSEQ multiplex PCR, and TCRdb kept only the in-frame ones, dropping some. This sample has about 90,000 clones, with more than 75% found just once. The sample consisted of peripheral blood. All receptors derive from a man in his sixties or seventies with acute or convalescent COVID-19. Both conserved end residues are part of each CDR3. D genes are given only for firm matches. The size entry is marked missing in some rows and otherwise reads once, few, many or a size class.

CDR3 protein | CDR3 DNA | D gene | J gene | V gene | clone size
CASSYSGRSEAAFF | TGTGCCAGCAGTTACTCCGGCAGATCGGAGGCGGCTTTCTTT | - | TRBJ1-1 | TRBV6-5 | -
CASSEYSYNEQFF | TGTGCCAGCAGTGAATACAGCTACAATGAGCAGTTCTTC | - | TRBJ2-1 | TRBV2 | -
CASGPRRLAGRTDTQYF | TGTGCCAGCGGCCCCCGGCGGCTAGCGGGAAGGACAGATACGCAGTATTTT | TRBD2 | TRBJ2-3 | TRBV7-2 | -
CASASGGRSTDTQYF | TGCGCCAGCGCCAGCGGGGGGCGGAGCACAGATACGCAGTATTTT | TRBD2 | TRBJ2-3 | TRBV5-1 | -
CASSLSSGVSNYEQYF | TGCGCCAGCAGCTTGTCGTCGGGTGTCAGCAACTACGAGCAGTACTTC | - | TRBJ2-7 | TRBV5-1 | -
CASQGKWDLHF | TGTGCCAGCCAGGGGAAATGGGACCTCCACTTT | - | TRBJ1-6 | TRBV3-1/TRBV3-2 | few
CASSRQRSYGYTF | TGTGCCAGCAGTAGACAGAGAAGCTATGGCTACACCTTC | - | TRBJ1-2 | TRBV28 | -
CSVAYSLGGNDGYTF | TGCAGCGTTGCGTATAGCTTAGGGGGCAACGATGGCTACACCTTC | TRBD1 | TRBJ1-2 | TRBV29-1 | few
CASSLLTVDQPQHF | TGTGCCAGCAGCTTGTTGACAGTGGATCAGCCCCAGCATTTT | - | TRBJ1-5 | TRBV5-6 | -
CSARTGNTEAFF | TGCAGCGCCCGGACAGGGAACACTGAAGCTTTCTTT | TRBD1 | TRBJ1-1 | TRBV29-1 | -
CASSFELGQGSSDEQFF | TGCGCCAGCAGCTTTGAACTGGGACAGGGTAGTTCCGATGAGCAGTTCTTC | TRBD1 | TRBJ2-1 | TRBV5-1 | -
CASSFNRDNYSPLHF | TGTGCCAGCAGCTTTAACCGGGACAACTATTCACCCCTCCACTTT | - | TRBJ1-6 | TRBV3-1/TRBV3-2 | once
CASSPTGGQETQYF | TGCGCCAGCAGCCCCACCGGGGGTCAAGAGACCCAGTACTTC | - | TRBJ2-5 | TRBV5-1 | -
CASRDRTGDNSPLHF | TGCGCCAGCAGGGACCGGACAGGGGATAATTCACCCCTCCACTTT | TRBD1 | TRBJ1-6 | TRBV5-1 | -
CSVTTREAQPQHF | TGCAGCGTTACCACAAGGGAGGCTCAGCCCCAGCATTTT | - | TRBJ1-5 | TRBV29-1 | few
CAWQHTRGLSGANVLTF | TGTGCCTGGCAACACACTAGGGGGCTCTCTGGGGCCAACGTCCTGACTTTC | TRBD1 | TRBJ2-6 | TRBV30 | -
CASSLSIGTGTDTQYF | TGCGCCAGCAGCTTGTCCATCGGGACAGGGACAGATACGCAGTATTTT | TRBD1 | TRBJ2-3 | TRBV5-1 | -
CASNRGGDYNYGYTF | TGTGCCAGTAACCGAGGGGGGGACTATAACTATGGCTACACCTTC | - | TRBJ1-2 | TRBV19 | -
CARSSRRPKTSGGHSDTQYF | TGCGCCCGCAGCTCTCGGCGCCCCAAGACTAGCGGGGGGCACTCAGATACGCAGTATTTT | TRBD2 | TRBJ2-3 | TRBV5-5 | once
CASSQVESSYEQYF | TGCGCCAGCAGCCAAGTAGAGAGCTCCTACGAGCAGTACTTC | - | TRBJ2-7 | TRBV4-1 | -
CASSHTTRQGEDYTEAFF | TGTGCCAGCAGCCATACGACGCGACAGGGTGAGGACTACACTGAAGCTTTCTTT | TRBD1 | TRBJ1-1 | TRBV5-6 | -
CASSSSGGAADTQYF | TGTGCCAGCAGCTCTAGCGGGGGGGCTGCAGATACGCAGTATTTT | TRBD2 | TRBJ2-3 | TRBV7-2 | -
CASSPTGSSGNTIYF | TGCGCCAGCAGCCCAACAGGGAGCTCTGGAAACACCATATATTTT | - | TRBJ1-3 | TRBV5-1 | -
CASSILGAANTGELFF | TGTGCCAGTAGTATACTGGGGGCGGCGAACACCGGGGAGCTGTTTTTT | - | TRBJ2-2 | TRBV19 | -
CASRIAGVEQFF | TGTGCCAGCAGGATAGCGGGGGTGGAGCAGTTCTTC | TRBD2 | TRBJ2-1 | TRBV28 | -
CASSYTRTSGNTIYF | TGTGCCAGCAGCTACACACGCACCTCTGGAAACACCATATATTTT | - | TRBJ1-3 | TRBV6-6 | many
CARSHRDNNTGELFF | TGTGCCAGAAGCCATCGGGACAATAACACCGGGGAGCTGTTTTTT | - | TRBJ2-2 | TRBV5-3 | -
CASSFYGYEQYF | TGTGCCAGCAGCTTTTACGGCTACGAGCAGTACTTC | - | TRBJ2-7 | TRBV5-4 | -
CASSLEQGVDQPQHF | TGTGCCAGCAGCTTAGAACAGGGTGTGGATCAGCCCCAGCATTTT | - | TRBJ1-5 | TRBV7-2 | -
CASTSRRVEGYTF | TGTGCCAGCACGTCGAGGCGAGTTGAGGGCTACACCTTC | - | TRBJ1-2 | TRBV27 | -
CASNSGTGRNQPQHF | TGTGCCAGCAACTCCGGGACAGGGCGCAATCAGCCCCAGCATTTT | TRBD1 | TRBJ1-5 | TRBV6-5 | -
CASGGDRGLPGSNQPQHF | TGTGCTAGTGGGGGGGACAGGGGTCTTCCCGGAAGCAATCAGCCCCAGCATTTT | TRBD1 | TRBJ1-5 | TRBV12-5 | many
CAWSIEPSTDTQYF | TGTGCCTGGAGTATTGAGCCTAGCACAGATACGCAGTATTTT | - | TRBJ2-3 | TRBV30 | -